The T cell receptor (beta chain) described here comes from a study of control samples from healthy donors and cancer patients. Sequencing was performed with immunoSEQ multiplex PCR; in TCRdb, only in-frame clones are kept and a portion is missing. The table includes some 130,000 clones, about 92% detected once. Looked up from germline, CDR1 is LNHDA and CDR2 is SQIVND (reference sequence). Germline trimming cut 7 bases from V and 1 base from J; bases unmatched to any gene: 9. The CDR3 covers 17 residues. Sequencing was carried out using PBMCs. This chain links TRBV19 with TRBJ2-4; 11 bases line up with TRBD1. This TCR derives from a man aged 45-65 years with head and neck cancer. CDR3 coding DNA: TGTGCCAGTACGGGACAGGGGGACCCTCAGGCCAAAAACATTCAGTACTTC. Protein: CASTGQGDPQAKNIQYF.